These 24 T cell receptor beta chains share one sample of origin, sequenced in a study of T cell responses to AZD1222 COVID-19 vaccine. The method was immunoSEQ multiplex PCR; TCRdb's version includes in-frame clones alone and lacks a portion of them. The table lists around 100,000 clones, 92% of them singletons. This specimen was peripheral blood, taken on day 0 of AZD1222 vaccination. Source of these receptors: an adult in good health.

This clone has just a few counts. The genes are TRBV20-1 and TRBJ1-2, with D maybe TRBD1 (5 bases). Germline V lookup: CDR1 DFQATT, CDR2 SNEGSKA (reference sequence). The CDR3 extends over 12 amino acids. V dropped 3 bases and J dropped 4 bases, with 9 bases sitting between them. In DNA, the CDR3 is TGCAGTGCTAGTCCAGGGACCTATGGCTACACCTTC. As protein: CSASPGTYGYTF.

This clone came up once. The CDR3 region is CASSKPGKRDEQYF. The CDR3 DNA follows: TGTGCCAGTAGTAAGCCAGGGAAGCGCGACGAGCAGTACTTC. The chain recombines TRBV19 with TRBJ2-7, with D possibly matching TRBD1 (5 bases). V dropped 4 bases and J dropped 5 bases, with 15 bases sitting between them. Germline CDR1 reads LNHDA; CDR2 reads SQIVND (reference sequence). The length of the CDR3 is 14 residues.

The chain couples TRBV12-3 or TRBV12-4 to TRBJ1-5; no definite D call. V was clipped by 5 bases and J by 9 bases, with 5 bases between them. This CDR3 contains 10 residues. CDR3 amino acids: CASSGPPQHF. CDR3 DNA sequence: TGTGCCAGCAGTGGCCCGCCCCAGCATTTT.

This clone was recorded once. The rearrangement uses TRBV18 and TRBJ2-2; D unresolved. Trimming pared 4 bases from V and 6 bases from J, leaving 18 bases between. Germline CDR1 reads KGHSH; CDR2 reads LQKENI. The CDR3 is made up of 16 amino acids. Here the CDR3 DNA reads TGTGCCAGCTCACAAACTCAAATAACTGGCGCCGGGGAGCTGTTTTTT. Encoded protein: CASSQTQITGAGELFF. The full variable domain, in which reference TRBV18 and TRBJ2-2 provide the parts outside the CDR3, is NAGVMQNPRHLVRRRGQEARLRCSPMKGHSHVYWYRQLPEEGLKFMVYLQKENIIDESGMPKERFSAEFPKEGPSILRIQQVVRGDSAAYFCASSQTQITGAGELFFGEGSRLTVL.

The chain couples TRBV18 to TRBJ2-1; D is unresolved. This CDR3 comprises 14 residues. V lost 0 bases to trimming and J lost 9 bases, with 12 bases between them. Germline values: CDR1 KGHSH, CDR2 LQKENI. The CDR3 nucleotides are TGTGCCAGCTCACCACCAGGGAAAAGGACTGAGCAGTTCTTC. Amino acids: CASSPPGKRTEQFF. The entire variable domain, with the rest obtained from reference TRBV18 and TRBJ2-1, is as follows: NAGVMQNPRHLVRRRGQEARLRCSPMKGHSHVYWYRQLPEEGLKFMVYLQKENIIDESGMPKERFSAEFPKEGPSILRIQQVVRGDSAAYFCASSPPGKRTEQFFGPGTRLTVL.

The CDR3 DNA sequence: TGCAGCGTTATGGGCCCAACTAATGAAAAACTGTTTTTT. It translates to CSVMGPTNEKLFF. The chain recombines TRBV29-1 with TRBJ1-4; D remains ambiguous. The germline V gene encodes CDR1 SQVTM and CDR2 ANQGSEA. Trimming took 5 bases from V and 0 from J, leaving 7 bases between them. The CDR3 totals 13 residues.

The CDR3 spells CASSRGQAQETQYF. The CDR3 DNA follows: TGTGCCAGCAGCCGGGGACAGGCCCAAGAGACCCAGTACTTC. The chain is built from TRBV7-3 and TRBJ2-5; 8 bases agree with TRBD1. Germline assignment: CDR1 SGHTA and CDR2 FQGTGA. After removal of 5 bases from V and 1 base from J, the junction contained 3 bases not matched to a gene. CDR3 size: 14 residues.

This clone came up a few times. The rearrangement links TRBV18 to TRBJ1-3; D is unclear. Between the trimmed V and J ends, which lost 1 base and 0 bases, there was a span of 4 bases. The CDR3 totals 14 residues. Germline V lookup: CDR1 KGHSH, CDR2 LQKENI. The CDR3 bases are TGTGCCAGCTCACCACAAGGCTCTGGAAACACCATATATTTT. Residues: CASSPQGSGNTIYF.

This chain's CDR3 is CASSLFGTGVEQYF. The CDR3 DNA is TGTGCCAGCAGCTTATTTGGGACAGGGGTCGAGCAGTACTTC. This sequence joins TRBV11-3 and TRBJ2-7; 10 positions agree with TRBD1. The CDR3 is 14 amino acids. Germline loops: CDR1 SGHNT, CDR2 YENEEA. V lost 2 bases and J lost 6; bases outside the gene matches: 4. The variable domain in full, completed from reference TRBV11-3 and TRBJ2-7, reads EAGVVQSPRYKIIEKKQPVAFWCNPISGHNTLYWYLQNLGQGPELLIRYENEEAVDDSQLPKDRFSAERLKGVDSTLKIQPAELGDSAVYLCASSLFGTGVEQYFGPGTRLTVT.

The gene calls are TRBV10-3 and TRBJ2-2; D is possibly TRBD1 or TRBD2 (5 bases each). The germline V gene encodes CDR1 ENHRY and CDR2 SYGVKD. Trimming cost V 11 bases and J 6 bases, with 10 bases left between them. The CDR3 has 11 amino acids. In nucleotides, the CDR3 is TGTGCCTCCTCGGGGCCCGGGGAGCTGTTTTTT. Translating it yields CASSGPGELFF.

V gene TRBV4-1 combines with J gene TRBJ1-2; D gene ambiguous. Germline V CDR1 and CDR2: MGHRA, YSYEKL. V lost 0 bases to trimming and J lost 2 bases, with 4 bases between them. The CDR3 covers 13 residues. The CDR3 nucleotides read TGCGCCAGCAGCCAAGACGGGAACTATGGCTACACCTTC. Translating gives CASSQDGNYGYTF.

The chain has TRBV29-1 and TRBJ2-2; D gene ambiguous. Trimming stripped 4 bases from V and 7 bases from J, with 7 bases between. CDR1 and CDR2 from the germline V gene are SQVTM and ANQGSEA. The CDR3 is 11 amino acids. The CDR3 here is CSVGVGGELFF. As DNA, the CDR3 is TGCAGCGTTGGGGTGGGCGGGGAGCTGTTTTTT.

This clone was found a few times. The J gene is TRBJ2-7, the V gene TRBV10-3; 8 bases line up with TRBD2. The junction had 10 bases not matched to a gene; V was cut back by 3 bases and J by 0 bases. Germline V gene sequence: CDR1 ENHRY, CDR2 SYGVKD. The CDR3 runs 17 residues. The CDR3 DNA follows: TGTGCCATCAGTGATACCCCCTTGCGGGAGGCCTCCTACGAGCAGTACTTC. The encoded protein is CAISDTPLREASYEQYF.

CDR3: CASSLAMGGYTF. CDR3 in DNA: TGTGCCAGCAGCTTAGCGATGGGGGGCTACACCTTC. The V and J genes are TRBV7-9 and TRBJ1-2, with D unclear. V shed 0 bases and J shed 8 bases, with 7 bases lying between them. The germline gives CDR1 SEHNR, CDR2 FQNEAQ (reference sequence). The CDR3 runs to 12 residues. Full variable domain (outside the CDR3, taken from reference TRBV7-9 and TRBJ1-2): DTGVSQNPRHKITKRGQNVTFRCDPISEHNRLYWYRQTLGQGPEFLTYFQNEAQLEKSRLLSDRFSAERPKGSFSTLEIQRTEQGDSAMYLCASSLAMGGYTFGSGTRLTVV.

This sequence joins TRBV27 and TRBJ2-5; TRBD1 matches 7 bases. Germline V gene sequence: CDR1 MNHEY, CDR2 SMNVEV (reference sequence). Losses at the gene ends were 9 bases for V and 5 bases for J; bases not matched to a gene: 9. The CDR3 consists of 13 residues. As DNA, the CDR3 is TGTGCCAGTTGCAGAGGGGGCGGGGAGACCCAGTACTTC. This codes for CASCRGGGETQYF.

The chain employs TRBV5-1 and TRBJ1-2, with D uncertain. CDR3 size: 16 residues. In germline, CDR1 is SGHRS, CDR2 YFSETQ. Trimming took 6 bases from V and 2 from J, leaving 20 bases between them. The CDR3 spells CASTPIPAPYNYGYTF. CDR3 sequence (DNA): TGCGCCAGCACTCCGATACCAGCGCCGTACAACTATGGCTACACCTTC.

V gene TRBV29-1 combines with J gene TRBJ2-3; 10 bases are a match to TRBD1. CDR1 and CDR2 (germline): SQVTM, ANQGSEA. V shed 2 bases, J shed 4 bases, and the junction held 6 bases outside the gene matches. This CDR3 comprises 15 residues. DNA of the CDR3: TGCAGCGTTGAACGGCCGACAGGGGGCCCAGATACGCAGTATTTT. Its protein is CSVERPTGGPDTQYF.

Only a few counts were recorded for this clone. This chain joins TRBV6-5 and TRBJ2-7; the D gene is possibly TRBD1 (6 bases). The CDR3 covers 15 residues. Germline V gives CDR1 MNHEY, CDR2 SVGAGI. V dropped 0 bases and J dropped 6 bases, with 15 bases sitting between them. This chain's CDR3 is CASSYSTGRGSEQYF. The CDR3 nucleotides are TGTGCCAGCAGTTACTCGACAGGACGTGGAAGCGAGCAGTACTTC.

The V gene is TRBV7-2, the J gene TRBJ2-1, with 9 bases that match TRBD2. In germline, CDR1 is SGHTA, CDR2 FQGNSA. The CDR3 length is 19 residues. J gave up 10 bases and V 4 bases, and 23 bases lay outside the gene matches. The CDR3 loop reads CASSYPPMGGGGATREQFF. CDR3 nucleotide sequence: TGTGCCAGCAGCTATCCGCCCATGGGGGGCGGGGGGGCAACCAGGGAGCAGTTCTTC.

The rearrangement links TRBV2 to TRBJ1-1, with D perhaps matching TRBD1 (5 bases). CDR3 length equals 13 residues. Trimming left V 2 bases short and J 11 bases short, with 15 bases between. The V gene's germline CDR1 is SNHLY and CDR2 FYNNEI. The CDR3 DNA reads TGTGCCAGCAGTGAAATGGGGCAGGGAATGGCTTTCTTT. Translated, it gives CASSEMGQGMAFF.

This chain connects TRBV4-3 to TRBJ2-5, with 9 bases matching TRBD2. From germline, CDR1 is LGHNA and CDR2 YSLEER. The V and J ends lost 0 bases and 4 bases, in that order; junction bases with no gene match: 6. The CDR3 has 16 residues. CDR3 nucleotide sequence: TGCGCCAGCAGCCAAGATCCGGCGGGAGGGCTAGAGACCCAGTACTTC. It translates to CASSQDPAGGLETQYF.

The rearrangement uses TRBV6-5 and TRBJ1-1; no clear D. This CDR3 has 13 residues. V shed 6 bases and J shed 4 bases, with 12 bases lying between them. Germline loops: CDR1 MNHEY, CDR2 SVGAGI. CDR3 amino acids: CASRSGMTTEAFF. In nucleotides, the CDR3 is TGTGCCAGCAGATCGGGGATGACCACTGAAGCTTTCTTT.

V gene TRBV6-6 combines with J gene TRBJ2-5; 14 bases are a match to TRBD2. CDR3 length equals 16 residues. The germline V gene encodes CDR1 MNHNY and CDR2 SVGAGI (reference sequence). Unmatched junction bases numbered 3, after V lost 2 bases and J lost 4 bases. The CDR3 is CASSYRGTSGGETQYF. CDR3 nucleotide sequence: TGTGCCAGCAGTTACCGCGGGACTAGCGGGGGAGAGACCCAGTACTTC.

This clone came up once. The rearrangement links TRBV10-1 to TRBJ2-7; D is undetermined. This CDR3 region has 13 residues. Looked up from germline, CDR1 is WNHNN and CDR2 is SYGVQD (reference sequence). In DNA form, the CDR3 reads TGCGCACTCTTCGAAGGCCTGACGAACGAGCAGTACTTC. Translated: CALFEGLTNEQYF.